This entry lists 25 T cell receptor beta chains sequenced from one sample in a study of identical twins. Each CDR3 protein gets one entry after TCRdb re-called the 5' RACE reads with MiXCR. The sample shows about 890,000 distinct CDR3 sequences, 9% to 15% of them seen only once. These data were also filed under a second study, of yellow fever vaccine responses in identical twins.

Sample: PBMCs. The receptors were sampled from a woman aged 18-29 years in good health.

As DNA, the CDR3 is TGTGCCAGCAATTGGGGGAATGGTGAGCAGTTCTTC. Protein sequence: CASNWGNGEQFF. The gene calls are TRBV2 and TRBJ2-1; D tentatively fits TRBD1 or TRBD2 (5 bases each). Germline CDR1 SNHLY, CDR2 FYNNEI. The V end was cut by 7 bases, the J end by 9 bases, with 13 bases between. The CDR3 has 12 residues.

The rearrangement joins TRBV12-3 or TRBV12-4 to TRBJ1-1; D is undetermined. There are 14 residues in the CDR3. Trimming cost V 7 bases and J 5 bases, with 17 bases left between them. CDR3 loop: CASTPQGISTEAFF. The CDR3 DNA follows: TGTGCCAGCACCCCCCAAGGTATATCGACTGAAGCTTTCTTT.

This clonotype came up a few times. CDR3 nucleotide sequence: TGCGCCAGCAGCCAAGCTGCGCTAGCGGGGGTCTACAATGAGCAGTTCTTC. This codes for CASSQAALAGVYNEQFF. The rearrangement uses TRBV4-1 and TRBJ2-1, with 10 bases matching TRBD2. CDR3 length: 17 residues. CDR1 and CDR2 from the germline V gene are MGHRA and YSYEKL. Trimming cost V 1 base and J 3 bases; bases outside gene matches: 6.

This clonotype was counted ten times or more. CDR3 residues: CASRSLNYGYTF. The CDR3 DNA reads as TGTGCCAGTAGATCACTGAACTATGGCTACACCTTC. The chain joins TRBV19 to TRBJ1-2; D is unclear. The V end was cut by 6 bases, the J end by 2 bases, with 7 bases between. The CDR3 is made up of 12 amino acids. Germline V gene sequence: CDR1 LNHDA, CDR2 SQIVND (reference sequence).

Ten or more counts support this clonotype. The CDR3 reads CSATKGGRKNTEAFF. Here the CDR3 DNA reads TGCAGTGCTACGAAAGGGGGGCGGAAGAACACTGAAGCTTTCTTT. The V call is TRBV20-1, the J call TRBJ1-1, with a possible D match to TRBD1 (6 bases). The V end was cut by 4 bases, the J end by 1 base, with 16 bases between. The CDR3 is made up of 15 amino acids. CDR1 DFQATT and CDR2 SNEGSKA come from the germline V gene (reference sequence).

This clonotype was observed a handful of times. The chain combines TRBV12-3 or TRBV12-4 with TRBJ2-2, with 8 bases identical to TRBD2. There are 17 residues in the CDR3. After removal of 0 bases from V and 3 bases from J, the junction contained 6 bases not matched to a gene. The CDR3 coding sequence is TGTGCCAGCAGTTTAGCCCCGGGACTAGGGGACACCGGGGAGCTGTTTTTT. It yields the protein CASSLAPGLGDTGELFF.

This clonotype has only a few counts. The V call is TRBV12-3 or TRBV12-4, the J call TRBJ2-4; no firm D call. V lost 3 bases, J lost 6 bases, and 9 bases lay in between. This CDR3 contains 13 residues. The CDR3 DNA reads as TGTGCCAGCAGTTTGGGCATTCTAAACATTCAGTACTTC. It specifies CASSLGILNIQYF.

This chain uses TRBV27 with TRBJ2-2; D may correspond to TRBD1 or TRBD2 (6 bases each). Germline loops: CDR1 MNHEY, CDR2 SMNVEV (reference sequence). This CDR3 has 15 residues. Trimming stripped 3 bases from V and 4 bases from J, with 12 bases between. The CDR3 protein is CASSLGGAVTGELFF. In DNA, the CDR3 is TGTGCCAGCAGTTTGGGGGGCGCGGTCACCGGGGAGCTGTTTTTT.

The V and J genes are TRBV9 and TRBJ2-1; 7 bases are a match to TRBD2. From germline, CDR1 is SGDLS and CDR2 YYNGEE. Trimming at V came to 7 bases and at J to 9 bases, leaving 4 bases not matched to a gene. The length of the CDR3 is 11 residues. This CDR3 is CASGWGGEQFF. The CDR3 bases are TGTGCCAGCGGTTGGGGGGGTGAGCAGTTCTTC.

In its sample, this clonotype was seen many times. The V and J genes are TRBV20-1 and TRBJ2-1; 9 bases fit TRBD1. The CDR3 loop spans 17 amino acids. V was clipped by 7 bases and J by 4 bases; unmatched bases: 17. Looked up from germline, CDR1 is DFQATT and CDR2 is SNEGSKA (reference sequence). The CDR3 spells CSVIHGQGYKIYNEQFF. The CDR3, as DNA: TGCAGTGTCATTCACGGACAGGGGTACAAGATTTACAATGAGCAGTTCTTC.

This clonotype turned up a few times. The DNA of the CDR3 is TGTGCCAGCAGTTTATCGCCAGGGGGGCACACTGAAGCTTTCTTT. Protein sequence: CASSLSPGGHTEAFF. V gene TRBV27 combines with J gene TRBJ1-1; 7 nucleotides line up with TRBD1. This CDR3 comprises 15 residues. With V trimmed by 0 bases and J by 3 bases, 4 bases remained unmatched. In germline, CDR1 is MNHEY, CDR2 SMNVEV (reference sequence).

With regard to this clonotype: The junction departs from germline at one end; a sequencing error may be responsible. The rearrangement joins TRBV20-1 to TRBJ2-1, with 12 bases matching TRBD2. This CDR3 comprises 17 residues. Germline CDR1 is DFQATT and CDR2 is SNEGSKA (reference sequence). The CDR3 region is CCAYHQTSGRGSNEQFF. In nucleotides, the CDR3 is TGCTGTGCTTACCATCAGACTAGCGGGAGAGGATCCAATGAGCAGTTCTTC.

V usage is TRBV15 and J usage is TRBJ2-7; D is perhaps TRBD1 (6 bases). The V gene's germline CDR1 is LNHNV and CDR2 YYDKDF (reference sequence). The CDR3 is made up of 14 amino acids. Trimming took 0 bases from V and 5 from J, leaving 11 bases between them. The DNA of the CDR3 is TGTGCCACCAGCAGAGATTTTGGGGGCCACGAGCAGTACGTC. As protein: CATSRDFGGHEQYV.

This clonotype has more than one count but fewer than ten. This chain links TRBV11-3 with TRBJ1-1; D possibly corresponds to TRBD1 (5 bases). Germline loops: CDR1 SGHNT, CDR2 YENEEA. The CDR3 has 16 residues. V was clipped by 5 bases and J by 2 bases, with 18 bases between them. The CDR3 protein is CASSGRDGQPNTEAFF. Written as DNA, the CDR3 is TGTGCCAGCAGCGGCCGGGACGGACAACCCAACACTGAAGCTTTCTTT. The full variable domain, its missing parts supplied by reference TRBV11-3 and TRBJ1-1, is EAGVVQSPRYKIIEKKQPVAFWCNPISGHNTLYWYLQNLGQGPELLIRYENEEAVDDSQLPKDRFSAERLKGVDSTLKIQPAELGDSAVYLCASSGRDGQPNTEAFFGQGTRLTVV.

CDR3 in DNA: TGCAGTGCTAGAGATCACACTAGCGGGACAGACAATGAGCAGTTCTTC. This sequence encodes CSARDHTSGTDNEQFF. The V gene is TRBV20-1, the J gene TRBJ2-1, with 10 bases lining up with TRBD2. Germline V lookup: CDR1 DFQATT, CDR2 SNEGSKA (reference sequence). Unmatched junction bases numbered 7, after V lost 0 bases and J lost 5 bases. The CDR3 sequence is 16 residues long.

J is TRBJ2-1 and V is TRBV2, with 7 bases that match TRBD2. The CDR3 contains 16 residues. After removal of 4 bases from V and 4 bases from J, the junction contained 10 bases not matched to a gene. Germline V CDR1 and CDR2: SNHLY, FYNNEI. The DNA of the CDR3 is TGTGCCAGCAGTGTGAGGGCTAGCGGAGCGTACAATGAGCAGTTCTTC. Amino acid sequence: CASSVRASGAYNEQFF.

This clonotype occurred a few times. Here the CDR3 DNA reads TGTGCCAGCAGTTTGACAGGGGGCGGCGATGAGCAGTTCTTC. It is translated as CASSLTGGGDEQFF. V and J are TRBV12-3 or TRBV12-4 and TRBJ2-1; the match to TRBD1 covers 10 bases. J lost 8 bases, V lost 3 bases, and 4 bases had no gene match. There are 14 residues in the CDR3.

This clonotype has more than one count but fewer than ten. The chain combines TRBV28 with TRBJ2-1; the match to TRBD2 covers 7 bases. Germline V CDR1 and CDR2: MDHEN, SYDVKM. J was trimmed by 9 bases and V by 6 bases; bases with no gene match: 8. This CDR3 has 13 amino acids. CDR3 in amino acids: CASRGSGGGEQFF. In nucleotides, the CDR3 is TGTGCCAGCAGGGGGAGTGGGGGGGGTGAGCAGTTCTTC.

The chain joins TRBV5-1 to TRBJ1-1; a possible D gene is TRBD1 (5 bases). CDR1 and CDR2 from the germline V gene are SGHRS and YFSETQ. V was trimmed by 4 bases and J by 3 bases, leaving 16 bases between them. The length of the CDR3 is 15 residues. The CDR3 reads CASSAREFRDTEAFF. In DNA form, the CDR3 reads TGCGCCAGCAGCGCGAGGGAGTTCAGGGACACTGAAGCTTTCTTT.

The chain links TRBV4-1 to TRBJ1-1; D not resolved. The CDR3 has 17 amino acids. With 2 bases removed from V and 4 bases from J, the gap between germline ends came to 20 bases. Germline values: CDR1 MGHRA, CDR2 YSYEKL. DNA for the CDR3: TGCGCCAGCAGCCAATGGTTCGCGGAAGCGGCGGGCACTGAAGCTTTCTTT. This sequence encodes CASSQWFAEAAGTEAFF.

The chain uses TRBV27 and TRBJ1-2; perhaps TRBD1 as D (6 bases). The CDR3 runs 14 residues. Germline loops: CDR1 MNHEY, CDR2 SMNVEV (reference sequence). V was clipped by 4 bases and J by 7 bases, with 16 bases between them. The CDR3 bases are TGTGCCAGCAGTTATGCGGGGATGGGGGCTGGCTACACCTTC. It encodes CASSYAGMGAGYTF.

This chain joins TRBV7-9 and TRBJ2-1; 12 bases fit TRBD2. Germline V gene sequence: CDR1 SEHNR, CDR2 FQNEAQ (reference sequence). The CDR3 runs 16 residues. V lost 5 bases, J lost 5 bases, and 7 bases stayed unmatched. CDR3 sequence reads: CASSPTSGRLNNEQFF. CDR3 DNA: TGTGCCAGCAGCCCGACTAGCGGGAGACTAAACAATGAGCAGTTCTTC.

This clonotype was picked up a small number of times. CDR3 in DNA: TGTGCCAGCAGCTGGACACCGGGACTAGTCAATGAGCAGTTCTTC. The encoded protein is CASSWTPGLVNEQFF. This rearrangement joins TRBV12-3 or TRBV12-4 to TRBJ2-1, with TRBD2 matching over 8 bases. V shed 6 bases and J 6 bases; nucleotides not matched to a gene: 10. The CDR3 consists of 15 residues.

This clonotype came up a few times. The chain combines TRBV4-1 with TRBJ2-3; 9 nucleotides line up with TRBD1. Germline lookup yields CDR1 MGHRA and CDR2 YSYEKL. The V gene end was trimmed by 0 bases and the J gene end by 4 bases; junction bases not matched to a gene: 2. The CDR3 has 15 residues. The CDR3 region is CASSQEGQGSDTQYF. The CDR3 region has the DNA TGCGCCAGCAGCCAAGAGGGACAGGGTTCAGATACGCAGTATTTT.

This clonotype was found many times. This chain uses TRBV5-5 with TRBJ2-1, with 13 bases matching TRBD2. CDR3 length: 14 amino acids. The ends lost 4 bases at V and 7 bases at J; junction bases unmatched: 2. Germline loops: CDR1 SGHKS, CDR2 YYEKEE (reference sequence). Here the CDR3 reads CASSMTSGRNEQFF. The CDR3 coding sequence is TGTGCCAGCAGCATGACTAGCGGGAGGAATGAGCAGTTCTTC.